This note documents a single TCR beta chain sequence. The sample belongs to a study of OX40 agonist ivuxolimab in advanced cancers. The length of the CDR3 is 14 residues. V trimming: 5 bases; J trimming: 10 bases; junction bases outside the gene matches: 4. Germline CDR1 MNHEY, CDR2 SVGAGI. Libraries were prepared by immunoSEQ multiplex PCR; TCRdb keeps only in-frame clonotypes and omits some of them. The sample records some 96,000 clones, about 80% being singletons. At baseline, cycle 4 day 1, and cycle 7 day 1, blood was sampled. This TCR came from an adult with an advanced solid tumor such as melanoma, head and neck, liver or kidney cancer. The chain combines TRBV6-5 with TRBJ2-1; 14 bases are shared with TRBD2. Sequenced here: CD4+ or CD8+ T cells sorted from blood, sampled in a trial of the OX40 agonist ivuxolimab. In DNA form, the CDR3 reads TGTGCCAGCAGTAGGACTAGCGGGAGGAAAGAGCAGTTCTTC. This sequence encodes CASSRTSGRKEQFF.